Presented here are 18 T cell receptor beta chains from one specimen sequenced in a study of cytotoxic CD8 clonotypes in ibrutinib-treated CLL. Assay: immunoSEQ multiplex PCR; the TCRdb copy retains only in-frame clones and omits some. The profile shows more than 150,000 clones, 55% to 85% of them singletons. The input for sequencing was PBMCs, taken after 24 months of ibrutinib treatment. Receptors originate from a human donor with chronic lymphocytic leukemia.

The chain is built from TRBV7-3 and TRBJ2-1; the D is unclear. V was cut by 5 bases and J by 0 bases, with 11 bases left in between. CDR1 is SGHTA, CDR2 FQGTGA, per germline. This CDR3 comprises 15 residues. CDR3 nucleotides: TGTGCCAGCAGCAGGACCCTGAGCTCCTACAATGAGCAGTTCTTC. The encoded protein is CASSRTLSSYNEQFF. The full variable domain, its missing parts supplied by reference TRBV7-3 and TRBJ2-1, is GAGVSQTPSNKVTEKGKYVELRCDPISGHTALYWYRQSLGQGPEFLIYFQGTGAADDSGLPNDRFFAVRPEGSVSTLKIQRTERGDSAVYLCASSRTLSSYNEQFFGPGTRLTVL.

V gene TRBV10-3 combines with J gene TRBJ2-1, with D possibly TRBD2 on 6 matching bases. The germline V gene encodes CDR1 ENHRY and CDR2 SYGVKD. V lost 7 bases, J lost 5 bases, and 12 bases lay in between. The CDR3 is 13 amino acids. The CDR3 DNA sequence: TGTGCCATCACGGCGGGAACGAACAATGAGCAGTTCTTC. This encodes CAITAGTNNEQFF.

The rearrangement joins TRBV7-2 to TRBJ1-3; D is perhaps TRBD1 (5 bases). Germline CDR1 is SGHTA and CDR2 is FQGNSA. V lost 2 bases to trimming and J lost 0 bases, with 17 bases between them. CDR3 length: 18 amino acids. CDR3 sequence: CASSLMSVAGLSGNTIYF. Written as DNA, the CDR3 is TGTGCCAGCAGCTTAATGTCAGTGGCAGGGCTCTCTGGAAACACCATATATTTT. The whole variable domain, filled in from reference TRBV7-2 and TRBJ1-3, reads GAGVSQSPSNKVTEKGKDVELRCDPISGHTALYWYRQSLGQGLEFLIYFQGNSAPDKSGLPSDRFSAERTGGSVSTLTIQRTQQEDSAVYLCASSLMSVAGLSGNTIYFGEGSWLTVV.

This clone was counted between two and nine times. The chain employs TRBV4-1 and TRBJ2-1, with 10 bases lining up with TRBD2. V lost 1 base and J lost 9; bases outside the gene matches: 9. This CDR3 has 16 residues. Germline V CDR1 and CDR2: MGHRA, YSYEKL. As DNA, the CDR3 is TGCGCCAGCAGCCAAGCGGTCAGGCTAGCGGGAGTTGAGCAGTTCTTC. Translated: CASSQAVRLAGVEQFF.

The chain has TRBV5-1 and TRBJ1-1; unclear D gene. V lost 0 bases and J 7 bases, leaving 10 bases between the germline ends. Germline CDR1 SGHRS, CDR2 YFSETQ. The CDR3 extends over 13 amino acids. CDR3 residues: CASSLVRPDEAFF. The CDR3 bases are TGCGCCAGCAGCTTGGTGAGACCGGATGAAGCTTTCTTT.

This chain uses TRBV7-9 with TRBJ1-2, with a tentative D call TRBD1 (6 bases). The V gene's germline CDR1 is SEHNR and CDR2 FQNEAQ (reference sequence). The CDR3 runs to 15 residues. With 5 bases removed from V and 4 bases from J, the gap between germline ends came to 17 bases. The CDR3 is CASSPSGTGSYGYTF. The CDR3 DNA sequence: TGTGCCAGCAGCCCGTCCGGAACAGGGAGCTATGGCTACACCTTC. The full variable domain, completed using reference TRBV7-9 and TRBJ1-2, is DTGVSQNPRHKITKRGQNVTFRCDPISEHNRLYWYRQTLGQGPEFLTYFQNEAQLEKSRLLSDRFSAERPKGSFSTLEIQRTEQGDSAMYLCASSPSGTGSYGYTFGSGTRLTVV.

This clone occurred a few times. V and J are TRBV20-1 and TRBJ1-1; D remains ambiguous. The CDR3 runs to 11 residues. Germline CDR1 is DFQATT and CDR2 is SNEGSKA (reference sequence). V dropped 0 bases and J dropped 6 bases, with 5 bases sitting between them. Written as DNA, the CDR3 is TGCAGTGCTAGAGAGGGCGCTGAAGCTTTCTTT. This encodes CSAREGAEAFF.

The chain recombines TRBV27 with TRBJ2-5; TRBD2 might be the D (6 bases). The J call may be wrong; the DNA end is better matched by TRBJ2-7. Germline CDR1 reads MNHEY; CDR2 reads SMNVEV (reference sequence). The CDR3 runs 15 residues. The CDR3 protein is CASSQTRTIYYEQYF. CDR3 in DNA: TGTGCCAGCAGTCAAACCAGGACTATATACTACGAGCAGTACTTC.

The rearrangement joins TRBV5-4 to TRBJ2-7, with 12 bases fitting TRBD2. This CDR3 is 16 amino acids long. CDR1 SGHNT and CDR2 YYREEE come from the germline V gene (reference sequence). J lost 4 bases, V lost 3 bases, and 8 bases had no gene match. This CDR3 is CASSSETSGSGYEQYF. The CDR3 DNA reads as TGTGCCAGCAGCTCCGAGACTAGCGGGAGTGGTTACGAGCAGTACTTC.

CDR3 DNA: TGTGCCAGCAGTGAATCGAGGTTAGATATTTTCTTC. This sequence encodes CASSESRLDIFF. The rearrangement links TRBV6-1 to TRBJ2-1; D is uncertain. Germline CDR1 is MNHNS and CDR2 is SASEGT. V lost 2 bases, J lost 16 bases, and 15 bases lay in between. The CDR3 covers 12 residues.

The V and J genes are TRBV19 and TRBJ1-1; D is uncertain. The CDR3 totals 12 residues. Germline V gene sequence: CDR1 LNHDA, CDR2 SQIVND (reference sequence). V lost 6 bases and J lost 8, with 13 bases in between. The CDR3 region is CASRFGRTEAFF. In DNA, the CDR3 is TGTGCCAGTAGATTCGGACGGACCGAAGCTTTCTTT.

This clone appeared a few times. This chain connects TRBV7-8 to TRBJ2-5; possibly TRBD2 for D (5 bases). V was clipped by 1 base and J by 2 bases, with 14 bases between them. Per germline, CDR1 SGHVS and CDR2 FQNEAQ. The CDR3 loop spans 16 amino acids. The CDR3 loop reads CASSLGPPTGQETQYF. The CDR3 bases are TGTGCCAGCAGCTTAGGGCCCCCCACGGGACAAGAGACCCAGTACTTC. The full variable domain, in which reference TRBV7-8 and TRBJ2-5 provide the parts outside the CDR3, is GAGVSQSPRYKVAKRGQDVALRCDPISGHVSLFWYQQALGQGPEFLTYFQNEAQLDKSGLPSDRFFAERPEGSVSTLKIQRTQQEDSAVYLCASSLGPPTGQETQYFGPGTRLLVL.

V is TRBV2 and J is TRBJ2-7; 8 bases are shared with TRBD2. Germline V gene data show CDR1 as SNHLY and CDR2 as FYNNEI. The V gene end was trimmed by 7 bases and the J gene end by 3 bases; junction bases not matched to a gene: 2. The CDR3 has 12 residues. The CDR3 sequence: CASTSGSYEQYF. The CDR3 DNA follows: TGTGCCAGCACGAGCGGGAGCTACGAGCAGTACTTC.

The rearrangement uses TRBV5-4 and TRBJ2-3; D is perhaps TRBD1 (6 bases). The CDR3 runs to 15 residues. In germline, CDR1 is SGHNT, CDR2 YYREEE (reference sequence). V lost 4 bases and J 2 bases, leaving 14 bases between the germline ends. CDR3: CASSKSWTDTDTQYF. In DNA form, the CDR3 reads TGTGCCAGCAGCAAGAGTTGGACAGACACAGATACGCAGTATTTT.

The V call is TRBV7-8, the J call TRBJ1-3, with 7 bases lining up with TRBD1. V lost 5 bases and J lost 3; bases outside the gene matches: 7. The CDR3 sequence is 15 residues long. CDR1 is SGHVS and CDR2 is FQNEAQ in the germline V gene. The CDR3 loop is CASSPDRVVGNTIYF. DNA for the CDR3: TGTGCCAGCAGCCCCGACAGGGTCGTTGGAAACACCATATATTTT.

The count of this clone is one. This chain joins TRBV5-1 and TRBJ2-5; TRBD2 matches at 7 bases. V gave up 0 bases and J gave up 7 bases; unmatched junction bases: 6. The germline gives CDR1 SGHRS, CDR2 YFSETQ. The CDR3 extends over 14 amino acids. The CDR3, as DNA: TGCGCCAGCAGCTTGGATGCGGGAGACGGGACCCAGTACTTC. Translation gives CASSLDAGDGTQYF.

The J gene is TRBJ1-2, the V gene TRBV4-2; TRBD1 might be the D (6 bases). CDR1 is LGHNA, CDR2 YNFKEQ, per germline. The CDR3 has 16 amino acids. The V end lost 1 base, the J end lost 1 base, and 13 bases lay between the germline ends. The CDR3 bases are TGTGCCAGCAGCCAAGTCGGGACACAGGTTAACTATGGCTACACCTTC. Encoded protein: CASSQVGTQVNYGYTF.

The genes are TRBV14 and TRBJ2-5, with 7 bases aligning to TRBD2. The J segment lost 4 bases and the V segment lost 0 bases, leaving 5 bases of the junction unmatched. The CDR3 covers 15 residues. Germline V CDR1 and CDR2: SGHDN, FVKESK. The CDR3 reads CASSQEGLLIETQYF. CDR3 nucleotides: TGTGCCAGCAGCCAAGAGGGACTACTAATAGAGACCCAGTACTTC.